This TCR beta chain appears in the sequencing data of a study of radiotherapy plus CTLA-4 blockade in lung cancer. Repertoires were generated with immunoSEQ multiplex PCR, while TCRdb's copy carries only in-frame clones and drops some. This sample carries some 51,000 clones, 70% to 80% of them seen once, and the ten largest clones take 8.5% to 9%. Germline CDR1 is ENHRY and CDR2 is SYGVKD. This CDR3 has 14 residues. The ends were cut back, 3 bases at V and 0 bases at J, with 6 bases in the middle. The chain joins TRBV10-3 to TRBJ2-1; D is undetermined. Specimen: peripheral blood, collected from a patient treated with radiotherapy plus ipilimumab. This TCR derives from a human donor with non-small cell lung cancer who had a complete response to radiotherapy plus ipilimumab. CDR3: CAISDQVSYNEQFF. In DNA, the CDR3 is TGTGCCATCAGTGATCAGGTCTCCTACAATGAGCAGTTCTTC.